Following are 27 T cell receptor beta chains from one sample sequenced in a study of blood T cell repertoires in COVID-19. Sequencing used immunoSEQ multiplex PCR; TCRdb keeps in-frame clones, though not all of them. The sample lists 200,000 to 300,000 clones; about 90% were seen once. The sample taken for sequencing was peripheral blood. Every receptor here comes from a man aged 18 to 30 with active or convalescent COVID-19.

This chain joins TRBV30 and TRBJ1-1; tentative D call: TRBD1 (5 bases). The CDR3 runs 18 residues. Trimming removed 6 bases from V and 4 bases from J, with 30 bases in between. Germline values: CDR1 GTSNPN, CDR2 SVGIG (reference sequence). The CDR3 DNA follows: TGTGCCTGCCCTTCCTCGGGGGGAGGAGGGATGCTAGGCACTGAAGCTTTCTTT. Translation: CACPSSGGGGMLGTEAFF.

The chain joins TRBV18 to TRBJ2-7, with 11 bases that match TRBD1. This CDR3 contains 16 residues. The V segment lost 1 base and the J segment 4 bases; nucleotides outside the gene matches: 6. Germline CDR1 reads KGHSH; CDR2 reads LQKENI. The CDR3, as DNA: TGTGCCAGCTCACCACAAGCCGGGACAGGGGGTTACGAGCAGTACTTC. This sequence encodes CASSPQAGTGGYEQYF.

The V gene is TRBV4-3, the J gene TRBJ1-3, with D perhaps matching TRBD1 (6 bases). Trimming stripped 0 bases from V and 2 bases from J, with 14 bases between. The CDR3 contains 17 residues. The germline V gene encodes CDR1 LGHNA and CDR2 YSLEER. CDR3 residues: CASSQESTGFTGNTIYF. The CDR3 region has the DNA TGCGCCAGCAGCCAAGAATCAACAGGGTTCACTGGAAACACCATATATTTT.

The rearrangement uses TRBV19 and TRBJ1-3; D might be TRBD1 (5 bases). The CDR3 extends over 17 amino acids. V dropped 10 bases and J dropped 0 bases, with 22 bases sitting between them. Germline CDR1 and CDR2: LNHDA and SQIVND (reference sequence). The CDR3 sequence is CATSKPRQFVSGNTIYF. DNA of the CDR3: TGTGCCACCTCAAAGCCAAGACAGTTCGTCTCTGGAAACACCATATATTTT.

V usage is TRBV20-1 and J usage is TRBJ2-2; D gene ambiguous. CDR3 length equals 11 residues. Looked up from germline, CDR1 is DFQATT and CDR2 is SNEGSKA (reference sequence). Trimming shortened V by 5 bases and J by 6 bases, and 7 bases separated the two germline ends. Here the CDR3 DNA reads TGCAGTGCTGGTAGCCCCGGGGAGCTGTTTTTT. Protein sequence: CSAGSPGELFF.

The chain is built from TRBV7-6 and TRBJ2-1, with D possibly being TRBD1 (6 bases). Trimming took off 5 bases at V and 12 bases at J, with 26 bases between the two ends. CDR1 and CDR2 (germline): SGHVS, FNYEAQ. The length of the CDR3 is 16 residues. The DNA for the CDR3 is TGTGCCAGCAGCCCCCGGTCCGGACAGCCTCTTGTGGGGCAGTTCTTC. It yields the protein CASSPRSGQPLVGQFF. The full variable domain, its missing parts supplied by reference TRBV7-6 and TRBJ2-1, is GAGVSQSPRYKVTKRGQDVALRCDPISGHVSLYWYRQALGQGPEFLTYFNYEAQQDKSGLPNDRFSAERPEGSISTLTIQRTEQRDSAMYRCASSPRSGQPLVGQFFGPGTRLTVL.

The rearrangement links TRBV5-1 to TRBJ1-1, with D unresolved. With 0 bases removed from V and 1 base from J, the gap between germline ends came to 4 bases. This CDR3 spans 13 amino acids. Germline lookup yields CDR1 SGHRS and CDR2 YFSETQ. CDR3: CASSLARNTEAFF. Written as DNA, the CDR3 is TGCGCCAGCAGCTTGGCCAGGAACACTGAAGCTTTCTTT.

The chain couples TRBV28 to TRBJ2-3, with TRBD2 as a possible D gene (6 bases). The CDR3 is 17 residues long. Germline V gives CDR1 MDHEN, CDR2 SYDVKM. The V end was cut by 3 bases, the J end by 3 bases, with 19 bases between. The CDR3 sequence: CASSFWDRGRWTDTQYF. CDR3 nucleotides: TGTGCCAGCAGTTTTTGGGACCGAGGGAGGTGGACAGATACGCAGTATTTT.

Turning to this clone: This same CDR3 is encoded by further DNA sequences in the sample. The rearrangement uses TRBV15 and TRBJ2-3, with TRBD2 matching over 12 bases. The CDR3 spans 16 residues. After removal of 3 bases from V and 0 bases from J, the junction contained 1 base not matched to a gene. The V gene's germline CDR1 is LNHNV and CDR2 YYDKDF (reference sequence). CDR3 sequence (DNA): TGTGCCACCAGCAGGGGGACTAGCGGGAGCACAGATACGCAGTATTTT. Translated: CATSRGTSGSTDTQYF.

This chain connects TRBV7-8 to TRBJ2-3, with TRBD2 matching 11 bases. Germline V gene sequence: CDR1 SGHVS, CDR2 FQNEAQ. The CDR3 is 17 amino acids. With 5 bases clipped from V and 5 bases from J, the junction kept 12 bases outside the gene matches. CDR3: CASSPGVSGRGLDTQYF. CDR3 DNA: TGTGCCAGCAGCCCCGGTGTTAGCGGGAGGGGTTTAGATACGCAGTATTTT.

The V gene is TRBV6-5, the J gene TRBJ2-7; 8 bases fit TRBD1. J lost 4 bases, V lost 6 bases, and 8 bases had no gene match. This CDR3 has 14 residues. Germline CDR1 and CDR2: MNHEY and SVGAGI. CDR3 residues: CASRSGGREYEQYF. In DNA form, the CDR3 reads TGTGCCAGCAGATCAGGGGGCCGGGAATACGAGCAGTACTTC.

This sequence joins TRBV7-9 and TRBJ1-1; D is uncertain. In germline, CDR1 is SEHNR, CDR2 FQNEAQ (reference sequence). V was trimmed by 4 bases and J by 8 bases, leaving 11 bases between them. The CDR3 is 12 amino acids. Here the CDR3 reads CASSYPGFEAFF. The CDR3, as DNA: TGTGCCAGCAGCTATCCCGGGTTCGAAGCTTTCTTT.

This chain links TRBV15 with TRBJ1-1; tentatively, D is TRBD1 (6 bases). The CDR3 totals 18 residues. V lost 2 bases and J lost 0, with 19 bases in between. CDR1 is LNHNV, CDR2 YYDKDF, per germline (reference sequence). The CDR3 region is CATSRQGSNRKLNTEAFF. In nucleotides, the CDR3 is TGTGCCACCAGCAGACAGGGGTCTAATAGAAAACTGAACACTGAAGCTTTCTTT.

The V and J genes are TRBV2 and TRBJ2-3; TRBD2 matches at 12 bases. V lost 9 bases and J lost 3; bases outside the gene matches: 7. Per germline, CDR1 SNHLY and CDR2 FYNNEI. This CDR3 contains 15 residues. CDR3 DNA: TGTGCCAGTTCTAGCGGGAGGGCCGAGACAGATACGCAGTATTTT. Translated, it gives CASSSGRAETDTQYF. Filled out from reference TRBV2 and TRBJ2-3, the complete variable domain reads EPEVTQTPSHQVTQMGQEVILRCVPISNHLYFYWYRQILGQKVEFLVSFYNNEISEKSEIFDDQFSVERPDGSNFTLKIRSTKLEDSAMYFCASSSGRAETDTQYFGPGTRLTVL.

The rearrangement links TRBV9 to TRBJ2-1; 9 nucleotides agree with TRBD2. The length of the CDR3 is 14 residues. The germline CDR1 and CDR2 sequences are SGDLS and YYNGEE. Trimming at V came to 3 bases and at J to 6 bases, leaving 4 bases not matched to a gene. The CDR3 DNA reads TGTGCCAGCAGCGGTAGCGGGGGTCTCAATGAGCAGTTCTTC. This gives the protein CASSGSGGLNEQFF.

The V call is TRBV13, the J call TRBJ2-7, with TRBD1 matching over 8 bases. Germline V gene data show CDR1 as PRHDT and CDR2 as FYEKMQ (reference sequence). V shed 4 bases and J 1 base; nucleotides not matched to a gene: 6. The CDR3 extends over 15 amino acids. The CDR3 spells CASSSPGQGSYEQYF. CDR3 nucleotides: TGTGCCAGCAGCTCCCCAGGACAGGGTTCCTACGAGCAGTACTTC.

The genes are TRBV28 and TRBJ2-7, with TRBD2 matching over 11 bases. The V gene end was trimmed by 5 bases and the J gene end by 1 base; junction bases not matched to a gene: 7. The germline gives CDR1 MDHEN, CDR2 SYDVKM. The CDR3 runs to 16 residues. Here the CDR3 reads CASSGSGTSGSYEQYF. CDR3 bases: TGTGCCAGCAGTGGCTCGGGGACTAGCGGTTCCTACGAGCAGTACTTC.

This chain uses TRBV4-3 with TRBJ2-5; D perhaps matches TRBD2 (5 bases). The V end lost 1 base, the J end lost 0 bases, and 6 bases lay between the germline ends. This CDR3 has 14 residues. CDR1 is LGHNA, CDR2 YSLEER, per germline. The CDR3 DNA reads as TGCGCCAGCAGCCAAGTAGCGAACCAAGAGACCCAGTACTTC. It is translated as CASSQVANQETQYF.

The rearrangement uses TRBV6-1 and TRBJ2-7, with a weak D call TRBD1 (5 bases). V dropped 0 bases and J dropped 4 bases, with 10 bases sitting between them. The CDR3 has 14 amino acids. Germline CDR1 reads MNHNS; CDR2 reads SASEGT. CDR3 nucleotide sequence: TGTGCCAGCAGTGAAGCGACAGAGCGATACGAGCAGTACTTC. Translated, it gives CASSEATERYEQYF.

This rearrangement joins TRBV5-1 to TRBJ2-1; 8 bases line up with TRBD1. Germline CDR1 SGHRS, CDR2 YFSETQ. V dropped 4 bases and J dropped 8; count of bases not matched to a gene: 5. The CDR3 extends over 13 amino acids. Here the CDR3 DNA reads TGCGCCAGCAGCGCGGACAGGGTGTATGAGCAGTTCTTC. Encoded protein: CASSADRVYEQFF.

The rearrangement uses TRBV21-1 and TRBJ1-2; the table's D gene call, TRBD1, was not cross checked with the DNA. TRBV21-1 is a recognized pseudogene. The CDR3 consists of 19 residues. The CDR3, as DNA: TGTGCCAGCAGTTTTCGCGTGGCAGGGGGCGTCATTTGGGGCTATGGCTACACCTTC. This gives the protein CASSFRVAGGVIWGYGYTF.

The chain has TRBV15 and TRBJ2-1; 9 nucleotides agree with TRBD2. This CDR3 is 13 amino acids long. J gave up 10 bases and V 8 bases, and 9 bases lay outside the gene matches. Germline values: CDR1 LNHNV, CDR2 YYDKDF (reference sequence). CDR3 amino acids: CATAGGGELEQFF. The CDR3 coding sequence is TGTGCCACCGCGGGCGGGGGGGAGCTGGAGCAGTTCTTC. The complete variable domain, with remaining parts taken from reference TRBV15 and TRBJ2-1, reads DAMVIQNPRYQVTQFGKPVTLSCSQTLNHNVMYWYQQKSSQAPKLLFHYYDKDFNNEADTPDNFQSRRPNTSFCFLDIRSPGLGDTAMYLCATAGGGELEQFFGPGTRLTVL.

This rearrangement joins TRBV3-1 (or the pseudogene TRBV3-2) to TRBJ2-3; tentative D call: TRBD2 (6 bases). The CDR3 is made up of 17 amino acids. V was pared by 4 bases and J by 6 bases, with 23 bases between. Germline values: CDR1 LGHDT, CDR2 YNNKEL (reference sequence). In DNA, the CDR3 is TGTGCCAGCAGCCCCCCCGGGGACGGGGGTGCTTGGGATACGCAGTATTTT. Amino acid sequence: CASSPPGDGGAWDTQYF.

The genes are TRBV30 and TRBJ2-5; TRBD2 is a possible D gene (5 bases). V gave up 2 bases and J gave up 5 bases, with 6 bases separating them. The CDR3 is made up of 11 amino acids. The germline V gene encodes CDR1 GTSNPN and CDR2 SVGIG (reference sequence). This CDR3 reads CAWSTGETQYF. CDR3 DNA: TGTGCCTGGAGTACGGGGGAGACCCAGTACTTC.

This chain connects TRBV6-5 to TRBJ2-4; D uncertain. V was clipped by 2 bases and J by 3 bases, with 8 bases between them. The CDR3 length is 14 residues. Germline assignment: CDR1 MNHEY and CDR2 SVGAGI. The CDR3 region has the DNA TGTGCCAGCAGTTACGTCGGTAGCAAAAACATTCAGTACTTC. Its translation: CASSYVGSKNIQYF.

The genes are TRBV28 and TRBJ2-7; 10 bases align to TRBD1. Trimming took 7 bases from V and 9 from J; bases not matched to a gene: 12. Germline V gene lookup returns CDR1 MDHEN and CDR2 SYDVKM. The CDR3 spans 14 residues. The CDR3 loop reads CASIDPPGQGRQYF. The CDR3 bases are TGTGCCAGCATCGACCCCCCGGGACAGGGGCGGCAGTACTTC.

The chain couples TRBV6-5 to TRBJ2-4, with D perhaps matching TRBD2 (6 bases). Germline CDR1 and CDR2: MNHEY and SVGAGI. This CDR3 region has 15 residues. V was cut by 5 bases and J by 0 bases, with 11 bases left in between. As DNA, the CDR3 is TGTGCCAGCAGTCTATGGGGGGAAGCCAAAAACATTCAGTACTTC. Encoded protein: CASSLWGEAKNIQYF.